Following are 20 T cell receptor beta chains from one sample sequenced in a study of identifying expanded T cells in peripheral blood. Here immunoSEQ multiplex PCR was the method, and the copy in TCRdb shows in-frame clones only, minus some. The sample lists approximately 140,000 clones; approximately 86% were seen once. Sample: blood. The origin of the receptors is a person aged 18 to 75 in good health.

The CDR3 sequence is CAISESVAGGPGEQFF. The CDR3 DNA sequence: TGTGCCATCAGTGAGTCGGTAGCGGGGGGGCCGGGTGAGCAGTTCTTC. V usage is TRBV10-3 and J usage is TRBJ2-1; 11 nucleotides agree with TRBD2. This CDR3 is built from 16 residues. With 0 bases clipped from V and 9 bases from J, the junction kept 7 bases outside the gene matches. Germline V lookup: CDR1 ENHRY, CDR2 SYGVKD.

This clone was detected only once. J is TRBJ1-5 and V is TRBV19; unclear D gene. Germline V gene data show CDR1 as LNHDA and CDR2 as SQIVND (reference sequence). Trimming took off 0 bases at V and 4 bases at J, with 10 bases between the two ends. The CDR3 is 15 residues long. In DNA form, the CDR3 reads TGTGCCAGTAGTATAGAAAAACAGTATAATCAGCCCCAGCATTTT. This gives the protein CASSIEKQYNQPQHF. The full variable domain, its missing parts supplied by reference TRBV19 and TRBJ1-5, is DGGITQSPKYLFRKEGQNVTLSCEQNLNHDAMYWYRQDPGQGLRLIYYSQIVNDFQKGDIAEGYSVSREKKESFPLTVTSAQKNPTAFYLCASSIEKQYNQPQHFGDGTRLSIL.

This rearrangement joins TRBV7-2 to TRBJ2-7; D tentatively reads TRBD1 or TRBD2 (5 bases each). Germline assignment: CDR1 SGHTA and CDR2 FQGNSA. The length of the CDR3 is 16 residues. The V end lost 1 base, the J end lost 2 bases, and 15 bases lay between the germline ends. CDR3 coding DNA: TGTGCCAGCAGCTTAGGGGCCTCGGGGCCCCCCTACGAGCAGTACTTC. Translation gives CASSLGASGPPYEQYF.

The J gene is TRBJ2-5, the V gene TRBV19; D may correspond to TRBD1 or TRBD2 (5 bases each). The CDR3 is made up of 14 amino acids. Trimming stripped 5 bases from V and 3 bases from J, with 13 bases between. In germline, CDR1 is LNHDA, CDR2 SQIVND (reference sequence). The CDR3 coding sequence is TGTGCCAGTAGTGTCCGGGACCGAAAAGAGACCCAGTACTTC. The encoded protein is CASSVRDRKETQYF.

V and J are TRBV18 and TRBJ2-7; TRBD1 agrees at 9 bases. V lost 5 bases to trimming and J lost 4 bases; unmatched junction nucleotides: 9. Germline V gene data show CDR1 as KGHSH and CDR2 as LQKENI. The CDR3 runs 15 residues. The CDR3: CASSVPGQGHYEQYF. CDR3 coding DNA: TGTGCCAGCTCAGTACCGGGACAGGGTCATTACGAGCAGTACTTC. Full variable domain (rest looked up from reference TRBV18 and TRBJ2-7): NAGVMQNPRHLVRRRGQEARLRCSPMKGHSHVYWYRQLPEEGLKFMVYLQKENIIDESGMPKERFSAEFPKEGPSILRIQQVVRGDSAAYFCASSVPGQGHYEQYFGPGTRLTVT.

CDR3 sequence: CASSQLGPPGGQFF. Here the CDR3 DNA reads TGCGCCAGCAGCCAACTGGGACCCCCGGGAGGGCAGTTCTTC. The chain uses TRBV4-1 and TRBJ2-1; 7 bases are a match to TRBD2. J gave up 12 bases and V 2 bases, and 10 bases lay outside the gene matches. Looked up from germline, CDR1 is MGHRA and CDR2 is YSYEKL. The CDR3 length is 14 residues.

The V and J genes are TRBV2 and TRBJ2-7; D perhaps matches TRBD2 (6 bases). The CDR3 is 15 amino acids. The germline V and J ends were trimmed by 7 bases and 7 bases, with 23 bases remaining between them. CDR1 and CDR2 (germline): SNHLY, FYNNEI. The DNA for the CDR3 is TGTGCCAGCAACGAGCGGGTCCCTTCGTTGGGTGAGCAGTACTTC. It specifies CASNERVPSLGEQYF.

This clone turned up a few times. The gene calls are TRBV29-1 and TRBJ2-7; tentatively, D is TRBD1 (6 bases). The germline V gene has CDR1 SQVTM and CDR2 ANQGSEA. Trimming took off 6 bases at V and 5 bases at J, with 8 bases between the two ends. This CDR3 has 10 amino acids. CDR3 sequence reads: CSVQGDEQYF. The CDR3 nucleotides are TGCAGCGTACAGGGTGACGAGCAGTACTTC.

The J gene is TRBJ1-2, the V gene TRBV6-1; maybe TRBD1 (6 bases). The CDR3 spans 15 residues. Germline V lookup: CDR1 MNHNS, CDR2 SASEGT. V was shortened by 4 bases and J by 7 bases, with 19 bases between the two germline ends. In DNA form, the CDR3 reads TGTGCCAGCAGTGCCGACCAACAGGGAAGGGGTGGCTACACCTTC. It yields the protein CASSADQQGRGGYTF.

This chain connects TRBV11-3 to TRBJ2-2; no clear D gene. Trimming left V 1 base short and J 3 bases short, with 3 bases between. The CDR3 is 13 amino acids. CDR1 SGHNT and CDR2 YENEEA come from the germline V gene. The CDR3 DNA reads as TGTGCCAGCAGCTTAGTGTACACCGGGGAGCTGTTTTTT. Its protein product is CASSLVYTGELFF.

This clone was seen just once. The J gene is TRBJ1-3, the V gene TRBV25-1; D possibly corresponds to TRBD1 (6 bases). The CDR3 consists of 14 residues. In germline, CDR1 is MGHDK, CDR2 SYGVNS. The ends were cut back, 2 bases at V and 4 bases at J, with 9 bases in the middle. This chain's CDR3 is CASSERTAGNTIYF. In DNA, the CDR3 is TGTGCCAGCAGTGAACGGACAGCGGGAAACACCATATATTTT.

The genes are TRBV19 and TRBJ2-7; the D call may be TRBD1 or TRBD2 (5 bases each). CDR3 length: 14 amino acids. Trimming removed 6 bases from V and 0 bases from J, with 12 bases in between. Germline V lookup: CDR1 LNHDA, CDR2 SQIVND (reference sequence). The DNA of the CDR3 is TGTGCCAGTAGGGGGCGAGAGGGCTCCTACGAGCAGTACTTC. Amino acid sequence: CASRGREGSYEQYF.

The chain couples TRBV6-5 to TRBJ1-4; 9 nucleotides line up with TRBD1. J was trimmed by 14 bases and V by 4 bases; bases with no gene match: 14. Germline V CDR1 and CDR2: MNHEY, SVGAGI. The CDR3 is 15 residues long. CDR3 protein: CASSSEGTGWTGLFF. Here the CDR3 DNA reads TGTGCCAGCAGTTCCGAAGGGACAGGGTGGACTGGCCTGTTTTTT.

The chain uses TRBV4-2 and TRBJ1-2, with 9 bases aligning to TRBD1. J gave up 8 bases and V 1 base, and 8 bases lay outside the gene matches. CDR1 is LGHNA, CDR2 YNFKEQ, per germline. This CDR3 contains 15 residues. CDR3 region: CASSQVADRGDGYTF. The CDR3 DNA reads TGTGCCAGCAGCCAAGTGGCGGACAGGGGAGACGGCTACACCTTC.

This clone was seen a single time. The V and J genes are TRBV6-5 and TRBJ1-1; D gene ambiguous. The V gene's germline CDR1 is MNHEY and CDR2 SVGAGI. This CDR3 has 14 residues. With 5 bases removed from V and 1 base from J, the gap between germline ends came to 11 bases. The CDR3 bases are TGTGCCAGCAGTGGCCCCCCGCCGAACACTGAAGCTTTCTTT. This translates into CASSGPPPNTEAFF.

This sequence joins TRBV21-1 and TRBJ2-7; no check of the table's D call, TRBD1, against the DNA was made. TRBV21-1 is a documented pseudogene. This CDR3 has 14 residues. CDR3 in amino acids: CASSTTGDGYEQYF. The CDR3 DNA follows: TGTGCCAGCAGCACAACAGGGGACGGCTACGAGCAGTACTTC.

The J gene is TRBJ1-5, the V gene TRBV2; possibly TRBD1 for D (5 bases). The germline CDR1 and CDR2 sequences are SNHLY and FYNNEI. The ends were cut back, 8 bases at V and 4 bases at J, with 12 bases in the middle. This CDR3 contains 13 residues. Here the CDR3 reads CASGVRTNQPQHF. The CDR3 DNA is TGTGCCAGCGGGGTGCGGACAAATCAGCCCCAGCATTTT.

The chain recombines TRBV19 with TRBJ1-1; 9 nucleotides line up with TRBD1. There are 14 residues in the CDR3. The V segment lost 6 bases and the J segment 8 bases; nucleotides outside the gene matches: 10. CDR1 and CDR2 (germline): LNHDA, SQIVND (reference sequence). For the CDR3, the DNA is TGTGCCAGTAGCGGACCTCCACAGGGGGCGGAAGCTTTCTTT. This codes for CASSGPPQGAEAFF. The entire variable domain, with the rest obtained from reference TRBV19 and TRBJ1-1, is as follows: DGGITQSPKYLFRKEGQNVTLSCEQNLNHDAMYWYRQDPGQGLRLIYYSQIVNDFQKGDIAEGYSVSREKKESFPLTVTSAQKNPTAFYLCASSGPPQGAEAFFGQGTRLTVV.

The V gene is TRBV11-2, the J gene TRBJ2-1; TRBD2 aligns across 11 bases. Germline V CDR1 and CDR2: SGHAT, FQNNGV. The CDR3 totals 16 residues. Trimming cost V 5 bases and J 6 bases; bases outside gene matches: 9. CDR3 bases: TGTGCCAGCAGCCCATATAGCGGGAGGGCCGGCAATGAGCAGTTCTTC. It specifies CASSPYSGRAGNEQFF.

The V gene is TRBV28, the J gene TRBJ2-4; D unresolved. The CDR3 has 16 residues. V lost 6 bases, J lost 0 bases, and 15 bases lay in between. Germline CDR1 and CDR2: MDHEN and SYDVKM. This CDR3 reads CASSQIRLLAKNIQYF. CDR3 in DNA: TGTGCCAGCAGCCAGATTCGGCTACTAGCCAAAAACATTCAGTACTTC.